Described below is a single T cell receptor beta chain sequence and its context. The V gene lost 7 bases and the J gene lost 4 bases, with 10 bases spanning the gap. The CDR3 covers 11 residues. CDR1 and CDR2 from the germline V gene are DFQATT and SNEGSKA (reference sequence). This sample is part of a study of chemoradiotherapy in HPV16-positive cancers. This table comes from immunoSEQ multiplex PCR, and its TCRdb copy is limited to in-frame clones, with some not included. The sample lists thousands of clones; 70% to 90% were seen once. The V gene is TRBV20-1, the J gene TRBJ1-2; D gene unclear. This receptor was obtained from a human donor with HPV-associated anogenital cancer. The sample consisted of blood, taken from a patient who underwent chemoradiotherapy. The CDR3 reads CSVADAYGYTF. The CDR3 DNA sequence: TGCAGTGTCGCAGATGCCTATGGCTACACCTTC.